A selection of T cell receptor beta chains follows, all from one sample in a study of T cell clones after liver transplantation. Data came from immunoSEQ multiplex PCR; TCRdb stores just in-frame clones and leaves some out. There are under 130,000 clones in the sample; around 80% occur only once, and approximately 2.9% lies in the top ten. The sequencing used CD4+ T cells from blood, collected approximately 45 months after liver transplant. The receptors shown here come from a human patient who received a liver transplant. T cells may partly derive from the graft donor. The CDR3 runs from the conserved cysteine through the conserved F or W. A D gene is named only where the DNA matches it firmly. Where a row states a size, it is once, few, many or the class of an expanded clone; other rows omit it.

.	TRBV9	13	few	TRBJ2-1	TGTGCCAGCAGCGTAGGCAGTTACAATGAGCAGTTCTTC	CASSVGSYNEQFF
TRBD2	TRBV2	16	.	TRBJ2-5	TGTGCCAGCAGTGCGACTAGCGGAGGAGTTGGTGAGACCCAGTACTTC	CASSATSGGVGETQYF
TRBD2	TRBV27	19	.	TRBJ2-1	TGTGCCAGCAGTTTATCCCCCCCGGGGACGAATAGCGGGGTGAATGAGCAGTTCTTC	CASSLSPPGTNSGVNEQFF
TRBD1	TRBV19	16	.	TRBJ2-2	TGTGCCAGTAGTCTTAGGACAGGGCGGAGGACCGGGGAGCTGTTTTTT	CASSLRTGRRTGELFF
.	TRBV7-3	15	.	TRBJ2-7	TGTGCCAGCAGCTTACGGGCAGGGGCCCACTACGAGCAGTACTTC	CASSLRAGAHYEQYF
TRBD2	TRBV5-3	12	.	TRBJ2-1	TGTGCCAGAAGACAAGCGGGAGATGAGCAGTTCTTC	CARRQAGDEQFF
TRBD2	TRBV6-6	14	.	TRBJ2-2	TGTGCCAGCACGCAGAGGGAGGGTACCGGGGAGCTGTTTTTT	CASTQREGTGELFF
TRBD2	TRBV18	14	.	TRBJ2-5	TGTGCCAGCTCACCACCCCGGGGGGGAGAGACCCAGTACTTC	CASSPPRGGETQYF
.	TRBV18	14	.	TRBJ1-2	TGTGCCAGCTCTCTCACCCTATCAAGGGCTGGCTACACCTTC	CASSLTLSRAGYTF
TRBD1	TRBV2	13	once	TRBJ2-5	TGTGCCAGCACCTTGGACAGGAAAGAGACCCAGTACTTC	CASTLDRKETQYF
.	TRBV18	13	.	TRBJ2-7	TGTGCCAGCTCACCACTTCGGGAAGGGGAGCAGTACTTC	CASSPLREGEQYF
.	TRBV6-1	15	.	TRBJ2-2	TGTGCCAGCAGTGAACAAGGAGGGTGGACCGGGGAGCTGTTTTTT	CASSEQGGWTGELFF
.	TRBV6-1	11	.	TRBJ2-7	TGTGCCAGCACTGGCTCCTACGAGCAGTACTTC	CASTGSYEQYF
.	TRBV28	14	.	TRBJ2-5	TGTGCCAGCAGCCTATCGGCGGTCCAAGAGACCCAGTACTTC	CASSLSAVQETQYF
.	TRBV6-5	16	.	TRBJ2-7	TGTGCCAGCAGTTACTTATCCGTAGGGGGATCCTACGAGCAGTACTTC	CASSYLSVGGSYEQYF
.	TRBV19	14	.	TRBJ2-2	TGTGCCAGTAGGGCCCTAGTGAACACCGGGGAGCTGTTTTTT	CASRALVNTGELFF
.	TRBV5-6	18	.	TRBJ1-4	TGTGCCAGCAGCTGGGCTTCCAGCTGGACTGCAACTAATGAAAAACTGTTTTTT	CASSWASSWTATNEKLFF
TRBD2	TRBV10-3	19	.	TRBJ2-2	TGTGCCAAAAAGACTAGCGGGAGCCTGAACCAAACGAACACCGGGGAGCTGTTTTTT	CAKKTSGSLNQTNTGELFF
.	TRBV19	15	.	TRBJ1-5	TGTGCCAGTAGGAGTGGGCAGGCAAATAATCAGCCCCAGCATTTT	CASRSGQANNQPQHF
TRBD2	TRBV6-5	15	.	TRBJ2-2	TGTGCCAGCAGTCACGGGACTACCTTCACCGGGGAGCTGTTTTTT	CASSHGTTFTGELFF
TRBD1	TRBV11-3	13	.	TRBJ1-1	TGTGCCAGCAGCCAGGGGGGAGGCACTGAAGCTTTCTTT	CASSQGGGTEAFF
.	TRBV2	14	.	TRBJ1-1	TGTGCCAGCAACCCGGCCAGGGTCGGCACTGAAGCTTTCTTT	CASNPARVGTEAFF
.	TRBV5-1	17	.	TRBJ2-7	TGCGCCAGCAGCTTAATTAGTGGGTCCTGGGGCTCCTACGAGCAGTACTTC	CASSLISGSWGSYEQYF
TRBD1	TRBV5-4	16	.	TRBJ1-1	TGTGCCAGCAGCGGTGGCGGTTGGGACAGAGTAACTGAAGCTTTCTTT	CASSGGGWDRVTEAFF
.	TRBV30	11	once	TRBJ1-1	TGTGCCTGTAAGACAGGACCCGAAGCTTTCTTT	CACKTGPEAFF
.	TRBV28	12	.	TRBJ1-2	TGTGCCAGCCGGATCCCCCCCTATGGCTACACCTTC	CASRIPPYGYTF
.	TRBV15	15	.	TRBJ1-3	TGTGCCACCAGCAGAGAGGTTCACATCGGAAACACCATATATTTT	CATSREVHIGNTIYF
.	TRBV29-1	17	.	TRBJ2-3	TGCAGCGGAGGGGGGTTGACAGGGTGGAGGGTCACAGATACGCAGTATTTT	CSGGGLTGWRVTDTQYF